Listed here are 15 T cell receptor beta chains from one sample, sequenced in a study of blood T cells in healthy people across ages. Sample-barcoded 5' priming and a J-beta primer mix drove a second PCR of roughly 6 to 12 cycles. TCRdb ran MiXCR on the 5' RACE reads and lists one entry per CDR3 protein. The sample includes approximately 800,000 distinct CDR3 sequences, roughly 25% seen only once; the top ten take under 4.5%. These data were also reused for a study on T cells of mothers and their children.

What was sequenced was blood. The receptors shown here come from a boy between 5 and 17 years old in good health.

V and J are TRBV20-1 and TRBJ2-5, with TRBD1 matching 7 bases. The J call is in doubt because the DNA end fits TRBJ2-7 better. This CDR3 contains 14 residues. Germline loops: CDR1 DFQATT, CDR2 SNEGSKA (reference sequence). The CDR3 loop reads CSAAEAQGLYEQYF. DNA for the CDR3: TGCAGTGCTGCAGAAGCACAGGGGCTATACGAGCAGTACTTC.

There are a few counts of this clonotype. J is TRBJ1-1 and V is TRBV2; possibly TRBD1 for D (6 bases). Germline CDR1 and CDR2: SNHLY and FYNNEI. Trimming shortened V by 3 bases and J by 5 bases, and 13 bases separated the two germline ends. This CDR3 region has 14 residues. CDR3 DNA: TGTGCCAGCAGTGAGAGCAGGGGACGGACTGAAGCTTTCTTT. Translated, it gives CASSESRGRTEAFF.

This clonotype has ten or more counts. The V call is TRBV14, the J call TRBJ2-1, with no clear D. CDR1 and CDR2 from the germline V gene are SGHDN and FVKESK. The CDR3 contains 14 residues. Trimming removed 1 base at V and 1 base at J, with 5 bases between. The DNA of the CDR3 is TGTGCCAGCAGCCAAGCCGTTTCCTACAATGAGCAGTTCTTC. Translation: CASSQAVSYNEQFF.

The chain combines TRBV29-1 with TRBJ2-5, with D tentatively TRBD2 (5 bases). TRBJ2-1 matches the DNA end more closely, so the J call is doubtful. The CDR3 sequence is 14 residues long. Germline V lookup: CDR1 SQVTM, CDR2 ANQGSEA. In nucleotides, the CDR3 is TGCAGCGTTGAATGGGAGACCCTGGGGAATGAGCAGTTCTTC. As protein: CSVEWETLGNEQFF.

This clonotype has more than one count but fewer than ten. This sequence joins TRBV18 and TRBJ2-5, with 9 bases aligning to TRBD1. Matching the DNA end better, TRBJ2-7 makes the J call doubtful. From germline, CDR1 is KGHSH and CDR2 LQKENI. This CDR3 spans 14 amino acids. The CDR3 DNA reads TGTGCCAGCTCACCGGACAGGGGCAAGTACGAGCAGTACTTC. As protein: CASSPDRGKYEQYF.

Turning to this clonotype: One end of the junction fails to match germline, which may point to a read error. This chain joins TRBV6-1 and TRBJ1-4, with D uncertain. Germline loops: CDR1 MNHNS, CDR2 SASEGT. This CDR3 comprises 16 residues. CDR3 protein: CAGSEESQPPNEKLFF. CDR3 sequence (DNA): TGTGCCGGCAGTGAAGAGTCACAGCCACCTAATGAAAAACTGTTTTTT.

This clonotype was counted between two and nine times. The chain employs TRBV7-9 and TRBJ2-7; the D is unclear. Germline V gives CDR1 SEHNR, CDR2 FQNEAQ (reference sequence). The germline V and J ends were trimmed by 5 bases and 5 bases, with 13 bases remaining between them. CDR3 size: 13 residues. DNA for the CDR3: TGTGCCAGCAGCCCCGGCAGTCTTAACGAGCAGTACTTC. Amino acid sequence: CASSPGSLNEQYF.

V and J are TRBV12-3 or TRBV12-4 and TRBJ1-4; D call uncertain. The CDR3 has 14 residues. Trimming stripped 2 bases from V and 4 bases from J, with 8 bases between. CDR3 DNA: TGTGCCAGCAGTTTACGGCAGGATAATGAAAAACTGTTTTTT. This encodes CASSLRQDNEKLFF.

The DNA for the CDR3 is TGCGCCAGCAGCTTGGAGGGGTCGGGGTCTAACTATGGCTACACCTTC. Translating it yields CASSLEGSGSNYGYTF. The gene calls are TRBV5-1 and TRBJ1-2; possibly TRBD1 for D (5 bases). Per germline, CDR1 SGHRS and CDR2 YFSETQ. This CDR3 contains 16 residues. V lost 0 bases and J lost 0, with 12 bases in between.

In its sample, this clonotype was seen a few times. The chain recombines TRBV15 with TRBJ2-5, with TRBD1 as a possible D gene (6 bases). The better agreement between TRBJ2-1 and the DNA end casts doubt on the J call. The germline V gene encodes CDR1 LNHNV and CDR2 YYDKDF (reference sequence). This CDR3 is 14 amino acids long. As DNA, the CDR3 is TGTGCCACCAGCAGATCGAGACAGGTTGATGAGCAGTTCTTC. This gives the protein CATSRSRQVDEQFF.

The table lists this clonotype with a few counts. J is TRBJ2-5 and V is TRBV20-1; D is possibly TRBD1 (6 bases). Trimming left V 6 bases short and J 0 bases short, with 14 bases between. This CDR3 has 14 residues. The germline CDR1 and CDR2 sequences are DFQATT and SNEGSKA (reference sequence). DNA for the CDR3: TGCAGTGCGAGGACAGTCAACAACCAAGAGACCCAGTACTTC. The encoded protein is CSARTVNNQETQYF.

This clonotype was counted between two and nine times. V and J are TRBV28 and TRBJ1-4; D not resolved. Trimming cost V 3 bases and J 1 base, with 6 bases left between them. Germline CDR1 is MDHEN and CDR2 is SYDVKM. This CDR3 has 14 residues. This CDR3 reads CASSLRVTNEKLFF. The CDR3 nucleotides are TGTGCCAGCAGTTTGCGGGTAACTAATGAAAAACTGTTTTTT. Drawing the rest from reference TRBV28 and TRBJ1-4, the complete variable domain is DVKVTQSSRYLVKRTGEKVFLECVQDMDHENMFWYRQDPGLGLRLIYFSYDVKMKEKGDIPEGYSVSREKKERFSLILESASTNQTSMYLCASSLRVTNEKLFFGSGTQLSVL.

The rearrangement uses TRBV7-9 and TRBJ2-5; D is possibly TRBD2 (6 bases). Germline CDR1 reads SEHNR; CDR2 reads FQNEAQ (reference sequence). This CDR3 is built from 16 residues. With 3 bases removed from V and 3 bases from J, the gap between germline ends came to 17 bases. The CDR3 sequence is CASSFPMTREEETQYF. CDR3 bases: TGTGCCAGCAGCTTCCCAATGACTAGGGAAGAAGAGACCCAGTACTTC.

The chain recombines TRBV20-1 with TRBJ2-3, with D possibly being TRBD2 (6 bases). CDR1 and CDR2 (germline): DFQATT, SNEGSKA (reference sequence). V lost 6 bases and J 4 bases, leaving 14 bases between the germline ends. The CDR3 covers 13 residues. CDR3 protein: CSAAGLRADTQYF. The DNA of the CDR3 is TGCAGTGCCGCGGGGTTAAGGGCAGATACGCAGTATTTT.

The gene calls are TRBV20-1 and TRBJ1-1; D might be TRBD1 (5 bases). V lost 3 bases and J lost 5, with 10 bases in between. Germline CDR1 is DFQATT and CDR2 is SNEGSKA (reference sequence). The CDR3 runs 12 residues. The DNA of the CDR3 is TGCAGTGCTAGTGGCTGGGGGACTGAAGCTTTCTTT. It is translated as CSASGWGTEAFF.